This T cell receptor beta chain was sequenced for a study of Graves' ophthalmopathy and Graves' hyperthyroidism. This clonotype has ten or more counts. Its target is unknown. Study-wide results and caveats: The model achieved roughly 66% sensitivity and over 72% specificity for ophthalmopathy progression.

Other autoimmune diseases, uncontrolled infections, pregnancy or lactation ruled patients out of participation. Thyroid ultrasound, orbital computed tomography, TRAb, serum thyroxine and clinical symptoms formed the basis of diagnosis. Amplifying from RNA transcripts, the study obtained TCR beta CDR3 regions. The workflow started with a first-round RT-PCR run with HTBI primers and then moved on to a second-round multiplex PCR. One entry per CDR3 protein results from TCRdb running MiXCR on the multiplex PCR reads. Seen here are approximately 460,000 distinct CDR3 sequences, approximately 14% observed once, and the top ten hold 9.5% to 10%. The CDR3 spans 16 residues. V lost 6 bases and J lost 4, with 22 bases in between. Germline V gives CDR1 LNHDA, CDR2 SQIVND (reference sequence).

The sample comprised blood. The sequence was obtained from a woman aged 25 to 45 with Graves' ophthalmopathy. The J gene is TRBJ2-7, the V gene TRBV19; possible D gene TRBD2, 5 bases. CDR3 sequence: CASSVSEGIEPYEQYF. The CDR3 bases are TGTGCCAGTAGCGTGTCCGAGGGAATTGAACCATACGAGCAGTACTTC.